A single sample gave rise to the 19 T cell receptor beta chains below, sequenced in a study of neurological immune-mediated disorders. TCRdb re-analysed the 5' RACE reads in MiXCR, keeping a single row per CDR3 protein. The table includes some 66,000 distinct CDR3 sequences, less than 5.5% detected once. Sequencing was performed on PBMCs. These TCRs come from a man aged 25 to 40 with multiple sclerosis.

Ten or more counts support this clonotype. The chain links TRBV4-1 to TRBJ1-1; TRBD1 is a possible D gene (5 bases). The length of the CDR3 is 12 residues. In germline, CDR1 is MGHRA, CDR2 YSYEKL. V lost 3 bases and J lost 7, with 9 bases in between. In nucleotides, the CDR3 is TGCGCCAGCAGCCACCCGGGGGGTGAAGCTTTCTTT. Translating gives CASSHPGGEAFF.

The sample holds many counts of this clonotype. The chain joins TRBV5-1 to TRBJ2-2; a weak D match, TRBD1 (6 bases). The CDR3 extends over 14 amino acids. V shed 4 bases and J shed 5 bases, with 12 bases lying between them. Per the germline V gene, CDR1 is SGHRS and CDR2 is YFSETQ. CDR3 nucleotide sequence: TGCGCCAGCAGCGCGTCAAGGGGGACCGGGGAGCTGTTTTTT. It yields the protein CASSASRGTGELFF. The full variable domain, its missing parts supplied by reference TRBV5-1 and TRBJ2-2, is KAGVTQTPRYLIKTRGQQVTLSCSPISGHRSVSWYQQTPGQGLQFLFEYFSETQRNKGNFPGRFSGRQFSNSRSEMNVSTLELGDSALYLCASSASRGTGELFFGEGSRLTVL.

This clonotype was observed at least ten times. This chain uses TRBV4-1 with TRBJ1-6; D gene ambiguous. V dropped 1 base and J dropped 7 bases, with 14 bases sitting between them. The length of the CDR3 is 16 residues. CDR1 MGHRA and CDR2 YSYEKL come from the germline V gene. Here the CDR3 DNA reads TGCGCCAGCAGCCAAGGTTCCAGCGCGGGGAATTCACCCCTCCACTTT. It is translated as CASSQGSSAGNSPLHF.

This clonotype has at least ten counts. The chain is built from TRBV5-6 and TRBJ1-5; D is perhaps TRBD1 (5 bases). The germline V and J ends were trimmed by 1 base and 0 bases, with 14 bases remaining between them. The CDR3 totals 17 residues. Germline CDR1 SGHDT, CDR2 YYEEEE. For the CDR3, the DNA is TGTGCCAGCAGCTTGTGGTTAGGGGCCGGTAGCAATCAGCCCCAGCATTTT. Translating it yields CASSLWLGAGSNQPQHF.

This clonotype appeared many times. This rearrangement joins TRBV5-1 to TRBJ1-1, with TRBD1 matching over 10 bases. This CDR3 is 16 amino acids long. With 2 bases clipped from V and 0 bases from J, the junction kept 4 bases outside the gene matches. Germline loops: CDR1 SGHRS, CDR2 YFSETQ. The CDR3: CASSFGTGAVNTEAFF. DNA for the CDR3: TGCGCCAGCAGCTTCGGGACAGGGGCGGTGAACACTGAAGCTTTCTTT.

This clonotype occurred many times. The chain carries TRBV6-6 and TRBJ1-4; 7 bases agree with TRBD1. The V segment lost 2 bases and the J segment 6 bases; nucleotides outside the gene matches: 6. The CDR3 extends over 15 amino acids. Germline loops: CDR1 MNHNY, CDR2 SVGAGI (reference sequence). CDR3 sequence reads: CASSYVGTVDEKLFF. The CDR3 DNA is TGTGCCAGCAGTTACGTTGGGACAGTCGATGAAAAACTGTTTTTT.

This clonotype has just a few counts. The chain employs TRBV2 and TRBJ1-1, with a weak D call TRBD1 (5 bases). Per germline, CDR1 SNHLY and CDR2 FYNNEI. V was cut by 3 bases and J by 4 bases, with 15 bases left in between. The CDR3 contains 15 residues. Here the CDR3 reads CASSEKGLAGTEAFF. CDR3 nucleotide sequence: TGTGCCAGCAGTGAGAAGGGGCTCGCCGGCACTGAAGCTTTCTTT.

This clonotype was recorded at least ten times. The chain employs TRBV2 and TRBJ2-1; TRBD1 is a possible D gene (6 bases). Per germline, CDR1 SNHLY and CDR2 FYNNEI. V lost 6 bases to trimming and J lost 5 bases, with 11 bases between them. The CDR3 contains 13 residues. CDR3: CASRDRRNNEQFF. CDR3 DNA sequence: TGTGCCAGCAGGGACAGAAGAAACAATGAGCAGTTCTTC.

This clonotype was picked up many times. The chain combines TRBV4-1 with TRBJ2-3; the match to TRBD2 covers 8 bases. The CDR3 is made up of 16 amino acids. Germline-derived CDR1 and CDR2 are MGHRA and YSYEKL. The V gene end was trimmed by 4 bases and the J gene end by 6 bases; junction bases not matched to a gene: 12. CDR3 DNA: TGCGCCAGCAGCCGGGTTTTAGCGGGGACTGGGGATACGCAGTATTTT. Its translation: CASSRVLAGTGDTQYF.

This clonotype was counted many times. V gene TRBV20-1 combines with J gene TRBJ1-1; 7 bases map to TRBD1. Germline trimming cut 6 bases from V and 0 bases from J; bases unmatched to any gene: 10. Germline V gene data show CDR1 as DFQATT and CDR2 as SNEGSKA (reference sequence). The CDR3 extends over 15 amino acids. CDR3 sequence reads: CSAGQVGTVNTEAFF. As DNA, the CDR3 is TGCAGTGCAGGACAGGTAGGGACGGTGAACACTGAAGCTTTCTTT.

In this sample, this clonotype turned up many times. One end of the junction fails to match germline, which may point to a read error. The J gene is TRBJ1-6, the V gene TRBV6-5; D not resolved. From germline, CDR1 is MNHEY and CDR2 SVGAGI. The CDR3 is 12 amino acids. CDR3: CASSYSDSPLHF. CDR3 nucleotide sequence: TGTGCCAGCAGTTACTCAGATTCGCCCCTCCACTTT.

This clonotype has more than one count but fewer than ten. The V gene is TRBV20-1, the J gene TRBJ2-1; maybe TRBD2 (7 bases). V lost 7 bases and J lost 9, with 16 bases in between. CDR3 size: 12 residues. Germline V lookup: CDR1 DFQATT, CDR2 SNEGSKA (reference sequence). CDR3 DNA sequence: TGCAGTGAACGAAGAAGGGGGGGTGAGCAGTTCTTC. Its protein is CSERRRGGEQFF.

This clonotype has at least ten counts. This chain joins TRBV2 and TRBJ1-1, with 7 bases matching TRBD1. After removal of 8 bases from V and 1 base from J, the junction contained 4 bases not matched to a gene. This CDR3 spans 13 amino acids. Germline loops: CDR1 SNHLY, CDR2 FYNNEI. Here the CDR3 reads CASGQDSNTEAFF. CDR3 coding DNA: TGTGCCAGCGGACAGGATTCGAACACTGAAGCTTTCTTT.

The table lists this clonotype with many counts. This chain connects TRBV7-6 to TRBJ1-1; no clear D. The CDR3 has 13 residues. Trimming took 6 bases from V and 0 from J, leaving 8 bases between them. Germline V gives CDR1 SGHVS, CDR2 FNYEAQ. CDR3 residues: CASSSSVNTEAFF. In DNA, the CDR3 is TGTGCCAGCAGTTCTTCAGTGAACACTGAAGCTTTCTTT. Complete variable domain (other parts from reference TRBV7-6 and TRBJ1-1): GAGVSQSPRYKVTKRGQDVALRCDPISGHVSLYWYRQALGQGPEFLTYFNYEAQQDKSGLPNDRFSAERPEGSISTLTIQRTEQRDSAMYRCASSSSVNTEAFFGQGTRLTVV.

Ten or more counts support this clonotype. This chain joins TRBV7-9 and TRBJ1-6; the D gene is possibly TRBD1 (6 bases). Germline CDR1 reads SEHNR; CDR2 reads FQNEAQ (reference sequence). The CDR3 consists of 14 residues. V lost 6 bases to trimming and J lost 9 bases, with 15 bases between them. CDR3 in DNA: TGTGCCAGCAGGGTACAGGGAGGTAGTTCACCCCTCCACTTT. Encoded protein: CASRVQGGSSPLHF.

In the case of this clonotype: The junction departs from the called germline gene at one end, perhaps through a read error. The chain uses TRBV15 and TRBJ1-5, with D perhaps matching TRBD1 (5 bases). The germline gives CDR1 LNHNV, CDR2 YYDKDF (reference sequence). The CDR3 runs to 15 residues. CDR3 sequence: CVTSVRDPQGQPQNF. DNA of the CDR3: TGTGTCACCAGCGTCCGGGACCCCCAAGGTCAGCCCCAGAATTTT.

This clonotype is medium-sized (0.01 to 0.1%) in the sample. This sequence joins TRBV5-1 and TRBJ2-3; tentative D call: TRBD2 (6 bases). Trimming removed 4 bases at V and 3 bases at J, with 12 bases between. Germline V gene data show CDR1 as SGHRS and CDR2 as YFSETQ. CDR3 length: 14 residues. Here the CDR3 reads CASSPGLTTDTQYF. In nucleotides, the CDR3 is TGCGCCAGCAGCCCGGGACTTACAACAGATACGCAGTATTTT.

The table lists this clonotype with many counts. The chain joins TRBV7-9 to TRBJ2-5, with 8 bases lining up with TRBD2. Germline V lookup: CDR1 SEHNR, CDR2 FQNEAQ (reference sequence). Trimming took 5 bases from V and 0 from J; bases not matched to a gene: 23. The CDR3 contains 21 residues. The CDR3 nucleotides read TGTGCCAGCAGCCCAACGGGACTAGGCTCCTTCCCCCGGCTGGACCAAGAGACCCAGTACTTC. As protein: CASSPTGLGSFPRLDQETQYF.

This clonotype was seen at least ten times. The chain carries TRBV4-1 and TRBJ1-6; no definite D call. The CDR3 is 17 amino acids. V dropped 1 base and J dropped 0 bases, with 10 bases sitting between them. Looked up from germline, CDR1 is MGHRA and CDR2 is YSYEKL. The CDR3, as DNA: TGCGCCAGCAGCCAAGGTTGGGTTAGCTCCTATAATTCACCCCTCCACTTT. This translates into CASSQGWVSSYNSPLHF.